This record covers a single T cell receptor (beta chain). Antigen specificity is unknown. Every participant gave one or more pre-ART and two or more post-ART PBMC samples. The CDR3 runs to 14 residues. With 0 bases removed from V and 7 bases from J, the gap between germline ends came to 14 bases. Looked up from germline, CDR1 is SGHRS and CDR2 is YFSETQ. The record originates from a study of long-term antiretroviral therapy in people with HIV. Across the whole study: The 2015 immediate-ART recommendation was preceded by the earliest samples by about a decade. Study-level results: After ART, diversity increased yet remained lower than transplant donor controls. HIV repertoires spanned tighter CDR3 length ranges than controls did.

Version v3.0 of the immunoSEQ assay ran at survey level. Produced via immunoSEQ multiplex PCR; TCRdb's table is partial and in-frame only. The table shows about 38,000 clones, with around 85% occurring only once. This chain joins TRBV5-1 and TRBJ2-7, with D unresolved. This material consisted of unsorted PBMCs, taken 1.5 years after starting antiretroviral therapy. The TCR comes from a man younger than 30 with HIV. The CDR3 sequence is CASSLAPGSSEQYF. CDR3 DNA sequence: TGCGCCAGCAGCTTGGCCCCCGGGTCCTCGGAGCAGTACTTC.